Given below is one T cell receptor beta chain in context. Its antigen remains unknown. The sample is drawn from a study of blood T cells in healthy people across ages. The study, taken as a whole, reports: Donor CMV infection status was unknown, possibly confounding age-related changes in expanded clonotypes. Age brought a roughly linear fall in TCR beta diversity measured per million T cells.

A second roughly 6 to 12 cycle PCR used barcoded and J-beta primers. TCRdb used MiXCR to reprocess the 5' RACE reads, holding one entry per CDR3 protein. The data show hundreds of thousands of distinct CDR3 sequences, 55% to 70% seen once. The V and J ends lost 2 bases and 5 bases, in that order; junction bases with no gene match: 4. Germline CDR1 is DFQATT and CDR2 is SNEGSKA (reference sequence). The CDR3 consists of 15 residues. This TCR was sampled from a man in his thirties or forties in good health. This chain connects TRBV20-1 to TRBJ2-5; 14 bases match TRBD2. Sequencing was done on a sample of blood. This CDR3 is CSARPGTSGGETQYF. CDR3 DNA sequence: TGCAGTGCTAGACCCGGGACTAGCGGGGGTGAGACCCAGTACTTC.